This T cell receptor (beta chain) was sequenced in a study of T cell responses to AZD1222 COVID-19 vaccine. Libraries were prepared by immunoSEQ multiplex PCR; TCRdb keeps only in-frame clonotypes and omits some of them. The sample holds 150,000 or so clones, about nine tenths seen once. This CDR3 is 14 amino acids long. After removal of 4 bases from V and 7 bases from J, the junction contained 7 bases not matched to a gene. In germline, CDR1 is MGHDK, CDR2 SYGVNS. This receptor was taken from an adult in good health. This chain joins TRBV25-1 and TRBJ2-5; 9 nucleotides agree with TRBD1. The material was peripheral blood, obtained on day 0 of AZD1222 vaccination. In DNA form, the CDR3 reads TGTGCCAGCAGTGGGTGGACAGGGGCCGGGACCCAGTACTTC. It encodes CASSGWTGAGTQYF. Full variable domain (missing parts from reference TRBV25-1 and TRBJ2-5): EADIYQTPRYLVIGTGKKITLECSQTMGHDKMYWYQQDPGMELHLIHYSYGVNSTEKGDLSSESTVSRIRTEHFPLTLESARPSHTSQYLCASSGWTGAGTQYFGPGTRLLVL.